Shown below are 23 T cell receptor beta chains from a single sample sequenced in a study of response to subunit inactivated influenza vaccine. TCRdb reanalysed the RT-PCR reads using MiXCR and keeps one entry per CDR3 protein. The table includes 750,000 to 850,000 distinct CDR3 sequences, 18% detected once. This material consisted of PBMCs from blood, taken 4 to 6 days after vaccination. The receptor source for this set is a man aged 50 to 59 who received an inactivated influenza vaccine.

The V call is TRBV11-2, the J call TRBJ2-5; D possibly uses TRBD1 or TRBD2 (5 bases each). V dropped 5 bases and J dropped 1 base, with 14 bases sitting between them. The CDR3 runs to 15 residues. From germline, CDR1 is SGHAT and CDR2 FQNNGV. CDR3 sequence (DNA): TGTGCCAGCAGCCACATTGGGGCGGGCCAAGAGACCCAGTACTTC. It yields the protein CASSHIGAGQETQYF.

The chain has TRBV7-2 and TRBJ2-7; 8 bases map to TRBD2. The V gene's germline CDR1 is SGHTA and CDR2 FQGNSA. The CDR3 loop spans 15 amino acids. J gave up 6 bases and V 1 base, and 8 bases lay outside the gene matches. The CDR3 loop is CASSLDGAGAIEQYF. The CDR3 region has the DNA TGTGCCAGCAGCTTAGATGGAGCGGGAGCGATCGAGCAGTACTTC.

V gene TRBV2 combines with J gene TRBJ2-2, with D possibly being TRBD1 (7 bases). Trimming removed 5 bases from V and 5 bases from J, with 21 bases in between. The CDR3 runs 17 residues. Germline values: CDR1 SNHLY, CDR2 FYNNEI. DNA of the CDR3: TGTGCCAGCAGTATGTACGGGACAGCGGAGGGAACCGGGGAGCTGTTTTTT. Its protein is CASSMYGTAEGTGELFF.

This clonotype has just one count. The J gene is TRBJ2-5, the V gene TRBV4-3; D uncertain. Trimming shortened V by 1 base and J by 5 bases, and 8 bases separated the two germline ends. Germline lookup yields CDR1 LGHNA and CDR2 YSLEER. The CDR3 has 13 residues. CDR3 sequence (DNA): TGCGCCAGCAGCCAAGCTCGTTGGGAGACCCAGTACTTC. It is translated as CASSQARWETQYF.

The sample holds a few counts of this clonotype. In nucleotides, the CDR3 is TGTGCCACCAGCAGAGACCTCGGGGGGCACAATGAGCAGTTCTTC. Translating gives CATSRDLGGHNEQFF. The rearrangement uses TRBV15 and TRBJ2-1; a possible D gene is TRBD2 (7 bases). CDR1 is LNHNV, CDR2 YYDKDF, per germline (reference sequence). This CDR3 comprises 15 residues. Trimming pared 0 bases from V and 5 bases from J, leaving 11 bases between. The variable domain in full, completed from reference TRBV15 and TRBJ2-1, reads DAMVIQNPRYQVTQFGKPVTLSCSQTLNHNVMYWYQQKSSQAPKLLFHYYDKDFNNEADTPDNFQSRRPNTSFCFLDIRSPGLGDTAMYLCATSRDLGGHNEQFFGPGTRLTVL.

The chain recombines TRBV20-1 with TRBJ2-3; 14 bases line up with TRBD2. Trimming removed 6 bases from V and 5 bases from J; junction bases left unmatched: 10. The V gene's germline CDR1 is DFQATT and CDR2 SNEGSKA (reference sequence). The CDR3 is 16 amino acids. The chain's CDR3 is CSARTSGRSSLDTQYF. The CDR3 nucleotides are TGCAGTGCCAGGACTAGCGGGAGGTCCTCCTTAGATACGCAGTATTTT.

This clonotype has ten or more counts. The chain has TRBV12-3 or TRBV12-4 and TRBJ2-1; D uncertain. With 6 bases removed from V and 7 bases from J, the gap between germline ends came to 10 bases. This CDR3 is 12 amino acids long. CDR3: CASRELENEQFF. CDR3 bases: TGTGCCAGCAGGGAGCTAGAGAATGAGCAGTTCTTC.

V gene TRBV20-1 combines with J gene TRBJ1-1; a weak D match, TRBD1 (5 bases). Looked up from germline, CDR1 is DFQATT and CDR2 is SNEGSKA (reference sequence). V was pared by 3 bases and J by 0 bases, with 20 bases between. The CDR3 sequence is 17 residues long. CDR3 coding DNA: TGCAGTGCTAGGTTCCCCCTCGACAGCCGACTGAACACTGAAGCTTTCTTT. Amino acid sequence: CSARFPLDSRLNTEAFF.

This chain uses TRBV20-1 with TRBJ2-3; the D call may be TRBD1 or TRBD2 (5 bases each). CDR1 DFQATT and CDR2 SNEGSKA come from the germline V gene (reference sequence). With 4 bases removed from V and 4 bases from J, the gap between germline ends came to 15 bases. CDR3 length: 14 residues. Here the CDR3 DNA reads TGCAGTGCTATCGCCGGGGACGGCGCAGATACGCAGTATTTT. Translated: CSAIAGDGADTQYF.

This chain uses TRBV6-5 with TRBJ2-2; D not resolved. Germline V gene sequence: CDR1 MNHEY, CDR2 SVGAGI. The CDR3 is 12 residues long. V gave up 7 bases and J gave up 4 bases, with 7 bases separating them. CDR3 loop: CASTGRTGELFF. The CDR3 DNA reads TGTGCCAGCACTGGACGCACCGGGGAGCTGTTTTTT.

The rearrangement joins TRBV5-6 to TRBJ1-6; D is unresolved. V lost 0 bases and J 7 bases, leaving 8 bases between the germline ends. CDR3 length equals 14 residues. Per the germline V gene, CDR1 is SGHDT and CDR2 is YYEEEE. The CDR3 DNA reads TGTGCCAGCAGCTTGGTCCACCGGAATTCACCCCTCCACTTT. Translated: CASSLVHRNSPLHF.

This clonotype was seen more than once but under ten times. The CDR3 is CATSDSASGRTDTQYF. DNA of the CDR3: TGTGCCACCAGTGATTCCGCTAGCGGGAGGACAGATACGCAGTATTTT. V usage is TRBV24-1 and J usage is TRBJ2-3, with TRBD2 matching 11 bases. Germline V gene data show CDR1 as KGHDR and CDR2 as SFDVKD. With 2 bases clipped from V and 3 bases from J, the junction kept 3 bases outside the gene matches. The CDR3 runs 16 residues.

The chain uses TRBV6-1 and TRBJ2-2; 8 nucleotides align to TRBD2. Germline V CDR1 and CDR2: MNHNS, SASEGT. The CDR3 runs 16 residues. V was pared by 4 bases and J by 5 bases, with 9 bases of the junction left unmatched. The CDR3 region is CASSAKPGGQTGELFF. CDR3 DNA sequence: TGTGCCAGCAGTGCAAAACCGGGGGGGCAGACCGGGGAGCTGTTTTTT.

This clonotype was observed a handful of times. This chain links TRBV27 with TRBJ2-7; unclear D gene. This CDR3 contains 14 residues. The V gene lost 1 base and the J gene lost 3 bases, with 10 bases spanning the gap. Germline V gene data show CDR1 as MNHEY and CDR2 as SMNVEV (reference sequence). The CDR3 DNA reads TGTGCCAGCAGTTTATTGGGGAATCTCTACGAGCAGTACTTC. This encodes CASSLLGNLYEQYF.

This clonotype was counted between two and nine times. This CDR3 reads CASSQDSSGIGKQYF. CDR3 nucleotides: TGCGCCAGCAGCCAAGATAGTTCGGGAATTGGAAAGCAGTACTTC. The chain uses TRBV4-1 and TRBJ2-7, with D perhaps TRBD2 (5 bases). The germline CDR1 and CDR2 sequences are MGHRA and YSYEKL. This CDR3 has 15 amino acids. Trimming took 0 bases from V and 8 from J, leaving 17 bases between them.

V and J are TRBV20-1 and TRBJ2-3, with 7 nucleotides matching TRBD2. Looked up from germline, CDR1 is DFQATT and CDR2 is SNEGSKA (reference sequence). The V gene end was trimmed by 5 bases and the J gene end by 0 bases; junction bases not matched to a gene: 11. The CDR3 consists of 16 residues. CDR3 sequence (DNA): TGCAGTGCTGCCCGGGGTAGCGGGCATAGCACAGATACGCAGTATTTT. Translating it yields CSAARGSGHSTDTQYF.

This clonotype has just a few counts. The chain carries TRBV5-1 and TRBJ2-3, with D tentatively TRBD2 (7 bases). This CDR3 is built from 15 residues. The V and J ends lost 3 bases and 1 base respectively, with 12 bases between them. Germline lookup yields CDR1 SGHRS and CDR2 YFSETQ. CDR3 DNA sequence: TGCGCCAGCAGCTGGGGGGGACAACGCACAGATACGCAGTATTTT. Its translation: CASSWGGQRTDTQYF.

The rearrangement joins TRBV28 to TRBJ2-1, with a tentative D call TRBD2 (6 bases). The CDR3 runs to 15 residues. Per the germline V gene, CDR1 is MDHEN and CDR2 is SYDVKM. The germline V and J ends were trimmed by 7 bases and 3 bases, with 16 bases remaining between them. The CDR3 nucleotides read TGTGCCAGCACCTCCACCGCGGGGAACTACAATGAGCAGTTCTTC. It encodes CASTSTAGNYNEQFF.

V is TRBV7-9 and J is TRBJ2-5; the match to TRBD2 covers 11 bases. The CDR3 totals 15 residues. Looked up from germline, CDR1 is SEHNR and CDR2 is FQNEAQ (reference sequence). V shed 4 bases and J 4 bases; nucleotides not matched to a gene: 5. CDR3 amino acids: CASSSTLAGGETQYF. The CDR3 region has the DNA TGTGCCAGCAGCTCCACTCTAGCGGGAGGAGAGACCCAGTACTTC. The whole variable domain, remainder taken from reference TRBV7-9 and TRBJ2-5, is DTGVSQNPRHKITKRGQNVTFRCDPISEHNRLYWYRQTLGQGPEFLTYFQNEAQLEKSRLLSDRFSAERPKGSFSTLEIQRTEQGDSAMYLCASSSTLAGGETQYFGPGTRLLVL.

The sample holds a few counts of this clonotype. CDR3 amino acids: CASSVSGISTDTQYF. The CDR3 DNA reads as TGTGCCAGCAGCGTTTCAGGTATTAGCACAGATACGCAGTATTTT. This chain uses TRBV9 with TRBJ2-3; unclear D gene. Germline loops: CDR1 SGDLS, CDR2 YYNGEE. V gave up 2 bases and J gave up 0 bases, with 10 bases separating them. The CDR3 sequence is 15 residues long. The full variable domain, completed using reference TRBV9 and TRBJ2-3, is DSGVTQTPKHLITATGQRVTLRCSPRSGDLSVYWYQQSLDQGLQFLIQYYNGEERAKGNILERFSAQQFPDLHSELNLSSLELGDSALYFCASSVSGISTDTQYFGPGTRLTVL.

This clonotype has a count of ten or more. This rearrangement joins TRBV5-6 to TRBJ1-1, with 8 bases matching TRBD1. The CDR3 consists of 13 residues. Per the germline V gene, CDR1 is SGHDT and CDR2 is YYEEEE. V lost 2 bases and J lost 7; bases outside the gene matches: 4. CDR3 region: CASSFGTGNEAFF. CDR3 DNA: TGTGCCAGCAGCTTCGGGACAGGCAATGAAGCTTTCTTT.

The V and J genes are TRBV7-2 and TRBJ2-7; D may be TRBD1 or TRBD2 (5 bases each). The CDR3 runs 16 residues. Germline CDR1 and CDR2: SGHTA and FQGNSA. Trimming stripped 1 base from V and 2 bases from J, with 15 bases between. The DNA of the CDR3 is TGTGCCAGCAGCTTAGGTTCGGGGCGGATTCCCTACGAGCAGTACTTC. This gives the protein CASSLGSGRIPYEQYF.

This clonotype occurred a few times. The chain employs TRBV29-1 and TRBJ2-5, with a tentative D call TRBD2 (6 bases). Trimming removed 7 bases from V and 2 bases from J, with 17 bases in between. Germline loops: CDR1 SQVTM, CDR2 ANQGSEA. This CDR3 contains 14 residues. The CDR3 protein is CSAGILAPQETQYF. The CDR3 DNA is TGCAGCGCCGGAATCCTAGCGCCACAAGAGACCCAGTACTTC.